This TCR beta chain was recovered during a study of blood T cell repertoires in COVID-19 (dated by TCRdb to 2018 to 2021). As for the study more broadly: Samples from collaborators originated in the United States, Italy and Spain and spanned both the acute and convalescent phases of COVID-19. Subjects who had been exposed to COVID-19, were actively infected with it, or had recovered from it provided the deeply sampled blood TCRbeta repertoires that made up the dataset. The sample metadata nearly always contained a de-identified subject ID, COVID-19 status, age in years and sex. Where available, HLA class I and class II types were taken from metadata supplied by the sample provider and were not determined by assay-based typing. The material from the prospective study consisted of cDNA or gDNA derived from T cells, B-cell-depleted T cells, or PBMCs. The samples were drawn from the first 160 participants of the ongoing ImmuneRACE study and from 1,200 or so subjects provided by 6 global collaborators. The repertoires were made available in a free public database intended to serve as a resource for research on the immune response to SARS-CoV-2.

Participants in the prospective study were aged 18 to 89 years, lived in 24 United States geographic areas, and enrolled through a virtual design. In the prospective study, participants were assigned to cohorts based on the clinical history participants reported in a screening survey and a study questionnaire. Recovered participants in ImmuneRACE Cohort 3 were defined as having two consecutive negative NP/OP PCR tests, clearance from a healthcare professional, or resolution of symptoms. Each participant in the prospective study had whole blood, serum and a nasopharyngeal or oropharyngeal swab collected by mobile phlebotomists. Prospective study participants could optionally give additional blood draws and questionnaires over a 2-month period. Before DNA extraction, prospective study blood samples were shipped either frozen or at room temperature. Concerning this clone itself: Its antigen remains undetermined. Per-base quality was not reported, and no clone a single base away is much larger than it.

The CDR1 and CDR2 encoded by the germline V gene are SGDLS and YYNGEE. The CDR3 runs 14 residues from the cysteine to the phenylalanine. Only the CDR3 region is kept as DNA, spanning 42 bases read in frame from base 1. V lost 4 bases and J lost 8 bases; the stretch between them is 15 bases long. TCRbeta CDR3 regions were amplified from genomic DNA using the immunoSEQ Assay, a bias-controlled multiplex PCR. Per the authors' processing: The number of nucleated cells in each sample was estimated from the amplification of reference gene primers within the assay. Sequence reads were collapsed and filtered to measure the absolute abundance of every unique TCRbeta CDR3 rearrangement. For each sample, productive Simpson clonality was calculated by taking the square root of Simpson's diversity index across productive rearrangements. Imported from immuneACCESS, the table was reduced by TCRdb to in-frame sequences with V and J called. These copies leave out some clones; in studies compared against another copy, an unresolved V gene accounts for under half, and the cause of the remainder is not known. V and J calls and clone size come straight from that table; D and trimming were deduced from the DNA. This sample gives under 300,000 clones in total; around nine tenths of them show up just once. Of the sample, about 1.5% is held by the ten largest clones.

General study outcomes and caveats: The quantity of clinical and demographic metadata differed by source and by participant and was supplied without curation.

This sequence uses TRBV9 and TRBJ2-2; confidence is insufficient to name the D gene. The specimen sequenced was PBMCs or T cells enriched from blood (not recorded which). The sequence was obtained from a woman between 50 and 59 years old who had recovered from COVID-19. The CDR3 corresponds to CASSTPSEVGELFF. DNA sequence: TGTGCCAGCAGCACCCCTAGTGAGGTTGGGGAGCTGTTTTTT.